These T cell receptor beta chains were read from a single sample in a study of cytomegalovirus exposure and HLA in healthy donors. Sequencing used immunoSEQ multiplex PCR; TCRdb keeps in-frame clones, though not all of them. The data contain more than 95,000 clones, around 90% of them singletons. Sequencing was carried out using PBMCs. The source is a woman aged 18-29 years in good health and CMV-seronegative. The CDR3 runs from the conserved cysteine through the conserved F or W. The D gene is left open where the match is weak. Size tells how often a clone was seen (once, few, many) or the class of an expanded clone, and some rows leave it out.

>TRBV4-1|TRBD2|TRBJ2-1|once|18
CASSHNTLRLAAYNEQFF
TGCGCCAGCAGCCACAACACCTTACGACTAGCCGCCTACAATGAGCAGTTCTTC
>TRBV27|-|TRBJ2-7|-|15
CASRQPGSPHYEQYF
TGTGCCAGCAGACAACCGGGGTCCCCCCACTACGAGCAGTACTTC
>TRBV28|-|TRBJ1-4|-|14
CASSLVREAEKLFF
TGTGCCAGCAGTTTAGTAAGGGAGGCTGAAAAACTGTTTTTT
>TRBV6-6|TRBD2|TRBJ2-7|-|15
CASRQTSGRSYEQYF
TGTGCCAGCAGGCAGACTAGCGGGAGGTCCTACGAGCAGTACTTC
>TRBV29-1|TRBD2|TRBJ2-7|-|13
CSVVVGSGYEQYF
TGCAGCGTTGTGGTCGGTAGCGGGTACGAGCAGTACTTC
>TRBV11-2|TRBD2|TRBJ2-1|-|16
CASTSFGLAGNNEQFF
TGTGCCAGCACCTCCTTTGGGCTAGCGGGGAACAATGAGCAGTTCTTC
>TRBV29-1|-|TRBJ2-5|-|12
CSVWTVGETQYF
TGCAGCGTGTGGACAGTGGGAGAGACCCAGTACTTC
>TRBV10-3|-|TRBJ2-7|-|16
CAISESTGYHSYEQYF
TGTGCCATCAGTGAGTCGACGGGATATCACTCCTACGAGCAGTACTTC
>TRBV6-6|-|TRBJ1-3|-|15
CASSPRTVRPNTIYF
TGTGCCAGCAGTCCCCGGACAGTCCGACCGAACACCATATATTTT
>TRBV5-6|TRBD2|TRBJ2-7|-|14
CASSQGTSGYEQYF
TGTGCCAGCAGCCAAGGGACTAGCGGCTACGAGCAGTACTTC
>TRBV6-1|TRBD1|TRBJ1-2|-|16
CASSEGQGLSRYGYTF
TGTGCCAGCAGTGAGGGACAGGGTTTATCTCGCTATGGCTACACCTTC